The rows below give T cell receptor beta chains drawn from one sample of a study of blood T cell repertoires in COVID-19. The protocol was immunoSEQ multiplex PCR, while the TCRdb copy is restricted to in-frame clones and leaves out a portion. This table holds roughly 220,000 clones, roughly 86% found once. Sequences were obtained from peripheral blood. These receptor sequences come from a man aged 60 to 69 with acute or convalescent COVID-19. The CDR3 runs from the conserved cysteine through the conserved F or W. The order of the fields is V gene, clone size, D gene, J gene, CDR3 length, CDR3 protein, CDR3 DNA. D genes are given only for firm matches. Clone size is stated in some rows and not others, as once, few, many or a class when expanded.

>TRBV5-1|few|-|TRBJ2-1|15
CASSSPADSYNEQFF
TGCGCCAGCAGCTCCCCAGCGGATTCCTACAATGAGCAGTTCTTC
>TRBV3-1/TRBV3-2|once|TRBD2|TRBJ2-1|17
CASSQGRAGGPRGEQFF
TGTGCCAGCAGCCAAGGCCGAGCGGGGGGGCCCAGGGGTGAGCAGTTCTTC
>TRBV11-2|-|-|TRBJ2-1|17
CASSSHLAASSYNEQFF
TGTGCCAGCAGCTCCCATCTAGCCGCAAGCTCCTACAATGAGCAGTTCTTC
>TRBV7-9|-|-|TRBJ2-5|14
CASSQGREQETQYF
TGTGCCAGCAGCCAAGGACGGGAACAAGAGACCCAGTACTTC
>TRBV5-1|-|-|TRBJ1-2|13
CASSTDRNYGYTF
TGCGCCAGCAGCACTGACAGGAATTATGGCTACACCTTC
>TRBV19|-|TRBD1|TRBJ1-1|14
CASSMGQFNTEAFF
TGTGCCAGTAGTATGGGACAGTTTAACACTGAAGCTTTCTTT
>TRBV27|-|-|TRBJ2-6|15
CASSFRVTGANVLTF
TGTGCCAGCAGTTTTCGGGTGACTGGGGCCAACGTCCTGACTTTC
>TRBV5-1|-|-|TRBJ2-5|14
CASSSQGGAETQYF
TGCGCCAGCAGCTCCCAAGGGGGAGCGGAGACCCAGTACTTC
>TRBV2|-|TRBD1|TRBJ1-4|16
CASSIQGGPGMGKLFF
TGTGCCAGCAGTATACAAGGGGGCCCTGGTATGGGAAAACTGTTTTTT
>TRBV6-6|-|TRBD1|TRBJ2-7|15
CASTYTGTGGYEQYF
TGTGCCAGCACATATACCGGGACAGGGGGCTACGAGCAGTACTTC
>TRBV4-3|-|TRBD1|TRBJ1-6|19
CASSLGVTGGFSYNSPLHF
TGCGCCAGCAGCCTAGGGGTGACAGGGGGTTTTAGCTATAATTCACCCCTCCACTTT
>TRBV27|-|-|TRBJ1-5|15
CASSPRAGLNQPQHF
TGTGCCAGCAGTCCCCGGGCAGGGCTCAATCAGCCCCAGCATTTT
>TRBV7-3|-|TRBD1|TRBJ2-3|18
CASSLKGRRQGVTDTQYF
TGTGCCAGCAGCTTAAAGGGTAGGAGACAGGGAGTCACAGATACGCAGTATTTT
>TRBV27|-|-|TRBJ1-1|14
CASKRGGEYAEAFF
TGTGCCAGCAAGCGGGGGGGGGAGTACGCTGAAGCTTTCTTT
>TRBV5-1|-|TRBD2|TRBJ2-3|19
CASSLSVGLAGGPGDTQYF
TGCGCCAGCAGCTTGTCAGTCGGACTAGCGGGGGGGCCTGGAGATACGCAGTATTTT
>TRBV28|-|-|TRBJ1-4|13
CASSRGFNEKLFF
TGTGCCAGCAGTAGGGGGTTTAATGAAAAACTGTTTTTT
>TRBV2|-|-|TRBJ2-7|14
CASAGGRGAYEQYF
TGTGCCAGCGCTGGGGGCCGGGGAGCCTACGAGCAGTACTTC
>TRBV30|-|TRBD1|TRBJ1-3|15
CAWGPGQGYRNTIYF
TGTGCCTGGGGGCCGGGACAGGGCTATAGAAACACCATATATTTT
>TRBV6-5|-|-|TRBJ2-7|14
CASSFPSLVYEQYF
TGTGCCAGCAGTTTCCCGTCCCTTGTGTACGAGCAGTACTTC
>TRBV5-8|-|TRBD1|TRBJ2-4|17
CASSRTRQGLAKNIQYF
TGTGCCAGCAGCCGGACCCGACAGGGTTTAGCCAAAAACATTCAGTACTTC
>TRBV7-8|-|-|TRBJ1-2|15
CASSLRDSPNYGYTF
TGTGCCAGCAGCTTACGAGACAGCCCTAACTATGGCTACACCTTC
>TRBV6-6|-|-|TRBJ1-5|15
CASSYGGRSNQPQHF
TGTGCCAGCAGTTACGGGGGGAGAAGCAATCAGCCCCAGCATTTT
>TRBV7-9|-|-|TRBJ2-1|14
CASSLADNHNEQFF
TGTGCCAGCAGCTTGGCGGACAACCACAATGAGCAGTTCTTC
>TRBV6-2/TRBV6-3|-|-|TRBJ1-2|13
CASSYSGSYGYTF
TGTGCCAGCAGTTACTCGGGCAGCTATGGCTACACCTTC
>TRBV7-3|-|-|TRBJ2-5|13
CASSLGARETQYF
TGTGCCAGCAGCTTAGGGGCACGGGAGACCCAGTACTTC
>TRBV2|-|-|TRBJ2-1|13
CASSDTVYNEQFF
TGTGCCAGCAGTGATACAGTTTACAATGAGCAGTTCTTC
>TRBV7-9|-|-|TRBJ2-7|13
CASSPGGGYEQYF
TGTGCCAGCAGCCCGGGGGGCGGCTACGAGCAGTACTTC
>TRBV5-6|-|TRBD2|TRBJ2-5|15
CASSFLRGVKETQYF
TGTGCCAGCAGCTTTTTACGGGGGGTTAAGGAGACCCAGTACTTC
>TRBV28|once|TRBD1|TRBJ1-5|14
CASSPGDRVTPQHF
TGTGCCAGCAGTCCCGGGGACAGAGTCACGCCCCAGCATTTT
>TRBV12-3/TRBV12-4|-|-|TRBJ2-5|13
CASSLNPGETQYF
TGTGCCAGCAGTTTAAACCCAGGGGAGACCCAGTACTTC
>TRBV27|-|TRBD1|TRBJ1-6|14
CASSLGQGGSPLHF
TGTGCCAGCAGTTTGGGGCAGGGGGGTTCACCCCTCCACTTT
>TRBV4-2|-|TRBD1|TRBJ1-3|14
CASAGGAEGNTIYF
TGTGCCAGCGCAGGGGGCGCGGAGGGAAACACCATATATTTT
>TRBV5-1|once|TRBD1|TRBJ2-1|14
CASSQGQGFNEQFF
TGCGCCAGCAGCCAGGGACAGGGGTTCAATGAGCAGTTCTTC
>TRBV18|-|TRBD2|TRBJ2-3|16
CASSPRLAGDTDTQYF
TGTGCCAGCTCACCTCGGCTAGCGGGGGACACAGATACGCAGTATTTT
>TRBV5-1|-|TRBD1|TRBJ1-1|16
CASSLVRQGGNTEAFF
TGCGCCAGCAGCTTGGTCCGACAGGGAGGTAACACTGAAGCTTTCTTT
>TRBV5-6|-|TRBD1|TRBJ1-5|17
CASSLGQGNHPNQPQHF
TGTGCCAGCAGCCTGGGACAGGGCAACCACCCGAATCAGCCCCAGCATTTT
>TRBV27|-|-|TRBJ2-7|13
CASSWQASYEQYF
TGTGCCAGCAGTTGGCAGGCCTCCTACGAGCAGTACTTC
>TRBV5-1|-|-|TRBJ1-5|15
CASSWGPDSYQPQHF
TGCGCCAGCAGCTGGGGGCCGGACAGCTATCAGCCCCAGCATTTT
>TRBV6-5|few|TRBD2|TRBJ2-7|12
CASSLPGGEQYF
TGTGCCAGCAGTCTGCCGGGAGGAGAGCAGTACTTC
>TRBV7-9|-|TRBD1|TRBJ1-1|17
CASSPQRTGAWDTEAFF
TGTGCCAGCAGCCCCCAGAGGACAGGGGCTTGGGACACTGAAGCTTTCTTT
>TRBV7-9|-|TRBD2|TRBJ2-1|17
CASSLTSGGTPYNEQFF
TGTGCCAGCAGTTTGACTAGCGGGGGGACCCCCTACAATGAGCAGTTCTTC
>TRBV30|-|TRBD1|TRBJ1-6|15
CAWSVAQGGNSPLHF
TGTGCCTGGAGTGTAGCACAGGGGGGGAATTCACCCCTCCACTTT
>TRBV11-1|-|-|TRBJ2-4|14
CASSPRVAKNIQYF
TGTGCCAGCAGCCCCCGGGTAGCCAAAAACATTCAGTACTTC
>TRBV11-3|-|TRBD2|TRBJ2-1|14
CASSATSGGDEQFF
TGTGCCAGCAGCGCAACTAGCGGGGGCGATGAGCAGTTCTTC
>TRBV5-6|-|TRBD2|TRBJ2-7|14
CASSLIRGRGEQYF
TGTGCCAGCAGCTTGATACGGGGGAGGGGCGAGCAGTACTTC